These T cell receptor beta chains were read from a single sample in a study of CD8+ T cells in alopecia areata. Profiling relied on immunoSEQ multiplex PCR, and the TCRdb table lists in-frame clones only, not all of them. The repertoire holds more than 90,000 clones, with approximately 54% as singletons. The specimen was CD8+ T cells sorted from blood, collected at week 24, from a patient treated with tofacitinib. These receptors were taken from a human donor with alopecia areata. CDR3s include the opening cysteine and the closing phenylalanine or tryptophan. D genes are given only for firm matches. The listing skips clone size in some rows; elsewhere it reads once, few, many or a size class.

abundance,d_gene,v_gene,j_gene,CDR3nt,CDR3aa
NA,NA,TRBV13,TRBJ2-5,TGTGCCAGCAGCTTACAAGAGACCCAGTACTTC,CASSLQETQYF
NA,NA,TRBV30,TRBJ2-1,TGTGCCTGGACCCCCGGGGGAGATGAGCAGTTCTTC,CAWTPGGDEQFF
few,NA,TRBV25-1,TRBJ1-1,TGTGCCAGCAGTGAACACACGAACACTGAAGCTTTCTTT,CASSEHTNTEAFF
few,TRBD2,TRBV29-1,TRBJ2-5,TGCAGCGCCGGGGGGACTAGCGAGTACCAAGAGACCCAGTACTTC,CSAGGTSEYQETQYF
NA,NA,TRBV5-1,TRBJ1-1,TGCGCCAGCAGCTTGGGGGCAGGGATGAACACTGAAGCTTTCTTT,CASSLGAGMNTEAFF
NA,NA,TRBV20-1,TRBJ2-1,TGCAGTGCTTTCCGGGGCAATGAGCAGTTCTTC,CSAFRGNEQFF
NA,NA,TRBV6-1,TRBJ2-7,TGTGCCAGCAGCGGAACAGGGGAGGCCTACGAGCAGTACTTC,CASSGTGEAYEQYF
once,NA,TRBV5-4,TRBJ2-5,TGTGCCAGCAGCTTAAAAGGGGATCAAGAGACCCAGTACTTC,CASSLKGDQETQYF
NA,NA,TRBV7-9,TRBJ1-2,TGTGCCAGCAGCCCTCCCGACAGGACCAATGGCTACACCTTC,CASSPPDRTNGYTF
few,NA,TRBV6-1,TRBJ2-3,TGTGCCACAGCACGTGGGCAGCCTCGAGCAGATACGCAGTATTTT,CATARGQPRADTQYF
NA,TRBD1,TRBV5-6,TRBJ2-7,TGTGCCAGCAGCTTGCCAGGGGGCTCCTACGAGCAGTACTTC,CASSLPGGSYEQYF
few,TRBD2,TRBV6-5,TRBJ2-5,TGTGCCAGCAGTCTAGCGGGGGCACAAGAGACCCAGTACTTC,CASSLAGAQETQYF
NA,NA,TRBV25-1,TRBJ1-2,TGTGCCAGCAGTGATCGGCAAGACTATGGCTACACCTTC,CASSDRQDYGYTF
NA,NA,TRBV9,TRBJ1-6,TGTGCCAGCAGCAAGTGGGGGGAGCCCCTGTATAATTCACCCCTCCACTTT,CASSKWGEPLYNSPLHF
NA,NA,TRBV7-2,TRBJ2-4,TGTGCCAGCAGCTTAGAGTACCGGGGTTCCAAAAACATTCAGTACTTC,CASSLEYRGSKNIQYF
NA,NA,TRBV7-9,TRBJ1-1,TGTGCCAGCAGCCCGACGGACACGAACACTGAAGCTTTCTTT,CASSPTDTNTEAFF
NA,TRBD2,TRBV6-5,TRBJ2-1,TGTGCCAGCAGAGAGTCAGCGGGGGGGTACAATGAGCAGTTCTTC,CASRESAGGYNEQFF
NA,NA,TRBV6-5,TRBJ2-7,TGTGCCAGCAGTTTCAATACCGGGACAGAGCAGTACTTC,CASSFNTGTEQYF
NA,NA,TRBV29-1,TRBJ2-7,TGCAGCGTGGCGTCTGGTTCGGGCGAGCAGTACTTC,CSVASGSGEQYF
NA,NA,TRBV19,TRBJ1-2,TGTGCCAGTAGTATAGATTGGGAAAATCGTGGCTACACCTTC,CASSIDWENRGYTF
NA,TRBD1,TRBV4-1,TRBJ2-3,TGCGCCAGCGGACAGGGACGACGCACAGATACGCAGTATTTT,CASGQGRRTDTQYF
NA,NA,TRBV27,TRBJ2-5,TGTGCCAGCATCTACGGGGAGACCCAGTACTTC,CASIYGETQYF